Below, one TCR beta chain is given with its context. The table lists this clone with a count of one. This receptor's antigen is unknown. Base-call qualities are not available, and no considerably larger clone is one nucleotide away. In Seattle, one collaborating source enrolled patients while the infection was active and tracked those patients longitudinally over the course of disease. Each collaborating institution followed its own protocols to collect whole blood in K2EDTA tubes. For TCRbeta analysis, collaborator samples were shipped as frozen whole blood, as isolated PBMCs, or as DNA extracted from either sample type. The sample comes from a study of blood T cell repertoires in COVID-19 (dated by TCRdb to between 2020 and 2021). Context from the whole study: Samples covering the acute and convalescent phases of COVID-19 were provided by collaborators in the United States, Italy and Spain. The prospective study material was composed of cDNA or gDNA derived from T cells, B-cell-depleted T cells, or PBMCs. The dataset comprised deeply sampled blood TCRbeta repertoires from subjects exposed to, actively infected with, or recovered from COVID-19. The repertoires were released in a freely available public database meant as a resource for research on the immune response to SARS-CoV-2. Samples were obtained from the ongoing ImmuneRACE study (first 160 participants) and from over 1,000 subjects provided by 6 global collaborators. A de-identified subject ID, COVID-19 status, age in years and sex were almost always included in the sample metadata. Where HLA class I and class II types were available, the types were taken from metadata supplied by the sample provider, not from assay-based typing. Results and caveats for the whole study, not just this receptor: Clinical and demographic metadata were provided uncurated, with the amount varying by source and participant.

According to the germline V gene, CDR1 reads SGDLS and CDR2 reads YYNGEE. The V end gives up 1 base and the J end 0 bases, leaving 6 bases in the junction not matched to a gene. From cysteine to phenylalanine, the CDR3 is 19 amino acids long. The entry retains the CDR3 DNA only, 57 bases that are in frame from base 1. TCRbeta CDR3 regions were amplified from genomic DNA using the immunoSEQ Assay, a bias-controlled multiplex PCR. Processing in the source paper ran as follows. The number of nucleated cells in each sample was estimated from the amplification of reference gene primers within the assay. To quantify the absolute abundance of each unique TCRbeta CDR3 rearrangement, sequence reads were collapsed and filtered. For each sample, productive Simpson clonality was calculated as the square root of Simpson's diversity index over productive rearrangements. The immuneACCESS repertoire file appears here via TCRdb, limited to in-frame rearrangements. These files lack a portion of the clones; in checked studies, under half of the deficit traces to unresolved V genes, and the cause of the others is not known. Clonal size and the V and J genes are those of that table, whereas D and trimming came from the DNA. Within this sample are 300,000 to 450,000 clones, with more than 80% of them counted one time only. The top ten clonotypes cover less than 3.5% of the sample.

The sequenced sample was peripheral blood. The clonotype comes from a woman between 25 and 40 years old with COVID-19, enrolled during active disease. This chain joins TRBV9 to TRBJ2-1, and 14 junction bases match TRBD2. The bases are TGTGCCAGCAGCGTACCTCCGGGACTAGCGGGAGCCTCCTACAATGAGCAGTTCTTC. This translates into CASSVPPGLAGASYNEQFF.